This TCR beta chain was sequenced in a study of patients and donors after allogeneic stem cell transplantation. V was trimmed by 4 bases and J by 7 bases, leaving 9 bases between them. Germline V gene data show CDR1 as KGHDR and CDR2 as SFDVKD. CDR3 size: 13 residues. TCRdb independently ran MiXCR on the RT-PCR reads; one entry per CDR3 protein. The sample includes around 160,000 distinct CDR3 sequences, 30% of them seen just once. The sequenced sample consisted of blood, either unsorted or a sorted T cell fraction (not recorded which). The gene calls are TRBV24-1 and TRBJ2-2; D call uncertain. This sequence was found in a human donor who was either an allogeneic HSCT recipient or a stem cell or donor lymphocyte infusion donor (not recorded which). It is not recorded whose cells these are; they may come from a transplant donor. The CDR3 DNA reads as TGTGCCACCAGTGAAGCCTTCGGCGGGGAGCTGTTTTTT. Its translation is CATSEAFGGELFF.